These 15 T cell receptor beta chains share one sample of origin, sequenced in a study of T cells in Graves' hyperthyroidism and ophthalmopathy. TCR beta CDR3 regions were amplified from RNA transcripts. HTBI primers drove first-round RT-PCR of the TCR CDR3. TCRdb reanalysed the multiplex PCR reads using MiXCR and keeps one entry per CDR3 protein. The sample includes under 700,000 distinct CDR3 sequences, over 15% of them seen just once. What was sequenced was blood. All receptors come from a woman aged 18-29 years with Graves' hyperthyroidism.

J is TRBJ1-6 and V is TRBV30, with a possible D match to TRBD1 (6 bases). Germline V gene lookup returns CDR1 GTSNPN and CDR2 SVGIG (reference sequence). Trimming took 8 bases from V and 4 from J, leaving 12 bases between them. CDR3 length: 13 residues. The CDR3 is CASHGQYNSPLHF. The CDR3, as DNA: TGTGCCAGCCACGGACAGTATAATTCACCCCTCCACTTT.

The sample holds many counts of this clonotype. The chain has TRBV3-1 and TRBJ2-5, with TRBD1 identical over 7 bases. The V and J ends lost 6 bases and 5 bases, in that order; junction bases with no gene match: 3. Germline V CDR1 and CDR2: LGHDT, YNNKEL (reference sequence). The CDR3 consists of 12 residues. The CDR3 protein is CASSRGQETQYF. The CDR3 nucleotides read TGTGCCAGCAGTAGGGGGCAGGAGACCCAGTACTTC.

In this sample, this clonotype turned up many times. The V call is TRBV6-1, the J call TRBJ2-2; D remains unclear. V was trimmed by 7 bases and J by 5 bases, leaving 17 bases between them. This CDR3 has 15 residues. CDR1 is MNHNS, CDR2 SASEGT, per germline. DNA of the CDR3: TGTGCCAGCACGCCTCGGCCCACGCTGACCGGGGAGCTGTTTTTT. It is translated as CASTPRPTLTGELFF.

The chain recombines TRBV12-3 or TRBV12-4 with TRBJ2-1; 12 bases line up with TRBD2. This CDR3 is 17 amino acids long. Trimming removed 7 bases from V and 4 bases from J; junction bases left unmatched: 11. The chain's CDR3 is CASTLEVLAGGYNEQFF. The CDR3 DNA follows: TGTGCCAGCACCCTAGAGGTCCTAGCGGGAGGGTACAATGAGCAGTTCTTC.

This clonotype was seen many times. CDR3 in amino acids: CASSNRGGYTF. The CDR3 bases are TGTGCCAGCAGCAACAGGGGTGGCTACACCTTC. The chain joins TRBV3-1 to TRBJ1-2, with 7 bases that match TRBD1. The ends lost 5 bases at V and 7 bases at J; junction bases unmatched: 1. The CDR3 has 11 amino acids. Germline V gene data show CDR1 as LGHDT and CDR2 as YNNKEL (reference sequence).

This clonotype was observed at least ten times. The chain carries TRBV6-1 and TRBJ2-3, with a tentative D call TRBD2 (6 bases). The CDR3 spans 13 residues. Trimming cost V 6 bases and J 4 bases, with 11 bases left between them. The germline V gene encodes CDR1 MNHNS and CDR2 SASEGT. The chain's CDR3 is CASRREGSDTQYF. The CDR3, as DNA: TGTGCCAGCAGGCGGGAAGGGTCAGATACGCAGTATTTT.

At least ten counts were recorded for this clonotype. The chain links TRBV7-2 to TRBJ1-1, with a tentative D call TRBD1 (6 bases). Germline assignment: CDR1 SGHTA and CDR2 FQGNSA. The CDR3 covers 11 residues. Deletions cut 3 bases from V and 11 bases from J, with 10 bases between. The chain's CDR3 is CASSFTGNAFF. The CDR3 coding sequence is TGTGCCAGCAGCTTTACAGGGAACGCTTTCTTT.

J is TRBJ2-7 and V is TRBV7-9, with 9 positions matching TRBD1. Germline CDR1 and CDR2: SEHNR and FQNEAQ (reference sequence). J was trimmed by 5 bases and V by 5 bases; bases with no gene match: 13. The CDR3 runs 16 residues. The CDR3 DNA is TGTGCCAGCAGCCCATACGCGGGGACAGGGTGGAACGAGCAGTACTTC. This encodes CASSPYAGTGWNEQYF.

V gene TRBV4-1 combines with J gene TRBJ2-2; TRBD2 matches at 9 bases. Germline V gene sequence: CDR1 MGHRA, CDR2 YSYEKL. This CDR3 has 16 residues. Germline trimming cut 4 bases from V and 7 bases from J; bases unmatched to any gene: 10. CDR3 bases: TGCGCCAGCAGCCTAAGCGCGGGGGGGCAAGTCGGGGAGCTGTTTTTT. Encoded protein: CASSLSAGGQVGELFF.

This clonotype came up a few times. The rearrangement uses TRBV6-5 and TRBJ2-7, with a possible D match to TRBD2 (6 bases). The CDR3 has 14 residues. CDR1 MNHEY and CDR2 SVGAGI come from the germline V gene. V dropped 2 bases and J dropped 7 bases, with 15 bases sitting between them. CDR3 nucleotides: TGTGCCAGCAGTTACCCGGCAGGGCGGGAAGAGCAGTACTTC. Protein: CASSYPAGREEQYF.

This clonotype showed up many times. The CDR3 nucleotides read TGTGCCAGCAGGACGACAGGGAACACTGAAGCTTTCTTT. Protein product: CASRTTGNTEAFF. This chain links TRBV6-1 with TRBJ1-1; a weak D match, TRBD1 (6 bases). CDR3 size: 13 residues. CDR1 and CDR2 (germline): MNHNS, SASEGT. Between the trimmed V and J ends, which lost 6 bases and 1 base, there was a span of 9 bases.

This clonotype was observed a handful of times. The chain couples TRBV7-3 to TRBJ2-1, with 7 positions matching TRBD1. The germline gives CDR1 SGHTA, CDR2 FQGTGA. J gave up 3 bases and V 5 bases, and 10 bases lay outside the gene matches. This CDR3 is 16 amino acids long. The CDR3 sequence: CASSLSGTAVYNEQFF. CDR3 bases: TGTGCCAGCAGCCTATCCGGGACAGCGGTCTACAATGAGCAGTTCTTC.

This clonotype was seen many times. The CDR3 nucleotides are TGCGCCAGCAGCTTAGGGGGCCACACCGGGGAGCTGTTTTTT. As protein: CASSLGGHTGELFF. V gene TRBV5-1 combines with J gene TRBJ2-2; 7 positions agree with TRBD1. Losses at the gene ends were 2 bases for V and 3 bases for J; bases not matched to a gene: 1. CDR1 SGHRS and CDR2 YFSETQ come from the germline V gene. CDR3 size: 14 residues. The variable domain in full, with the rest retrieved from reference TRBV5-1 and TRBJ2-2, is KAGVTQTPRYLIKTRGQQVTLSCSPISGHRSVSWYQQTPGQGLQFLFEYFSETQRNKGNFPGRFSGRQFSNSRSEMNVSTLELGDSALYLCASSLGGHTGELFFGEGSRLTVL.

This clonotype has more than one count but fewer than ten. V usage is TRBV6-2 or TRBV6-3 and J usage is TRBJ2-5; 9 positions match TRBD1. CDR1 and CDR2 (germline): MNHEY, SVGEGT. This CDR3 spans 14 amino acids. The J segment lost 5 bases and the V segment lost 6 bases, leaving 7 bases of the junction unmatched. Here the CDR3 DNA reads TGTGCCAGCAGCCAACAGGGGGCTTATGAGACCCAGTACTTC. Protein: CASSQQGAYETQYF.

At least ten counts were recorded for this clonotype. The V gene is TRBV12-3 or TRBV12-4, the J gene TRBJ2-5; TRBD1 agrees at 9 bases. V trimming: 6 bases; J trimming: 5 bases; junction bases outside the gene matches: 7. The CDR3 extends over 14 amino acids. The CDR3: CASRDRGRVETQYF. The CDR3 nucleotides are TGTGCCAGCAGGGACAGGGGTCGAGTGGAGACCCAGTACTTC.